This T cell receptor beta chain was retrieved from a study of T-cell reconstitution after alpha-beta-depleted transplantation in children. Study observations and caveats: The high TCRbeta diversity at day 60 in some patients came from surviving recipient T cells and thymic progenitors. T-cell counts and diversity were attributed mostly to newly produced T cells one year after transplant. Expanded graft clones numbering several hundred reportedly gave rise to alpha-beta T cells about two months after transplant.

Looked up from germline, CDR1 is SGHRS and CDR2 is YFSETQ. This CDR3 has 19 amino acids. V trimming: 4 bases; J trimming: 0 bases; junction bases outside the gene matches: 9. For TCRbeta, the library was prepared with unique molecular identifiers. One entry per CDR3 protein results from TCRdb running MiXCR on the PCR reads. The sample includes roughly 48,000 distinct CDR3 sequences, less than 6% of them seen just once. This clonotype was found many times. Its target is unknown. This chain connects TRBV5-1 to TRBJ2-1; TRBD2 agrees at 14 bases. The source was PBMCs, mostly from graft donor cells, collected 60 days after TCRalphabeta/CD19-depleted stem cell transplant. The source is a female patient between 2 and 15 years old who had a stem cell transplant for aplastic anemia, so the T cells may come from the graft donor. CDR3 sequence: CASSTDLGLAGGSYNEQFF. CDR3 sequence (DNA): TGCGCCAGCAGCACGGACCTTGGACTAGCGGGGGGCTCCTACAATGAGCAGTTCTTC.